This T cell receptor beta chain was sequenced for a study of blood T cells in healthy people across ages. Notes on the study in general: Across the age range, TCR beta diversity per million T cells fell in a roughly linear way.

Donors were systemically healthy Caucasian individuals from Russia aged about 6 to 90 years. A word on this clonotype: Its target is unknown.

The second PCR ran roughly 7 to 12 cycles with a sample-barcoded 5' primer and J-beta primers. All samples gave at least 2.5 million CDR3-containing paired-end reads. TCRdb passed the 5' RACE reads through MiXCR, listing each CDR3 protein once. Altogether hundreds of thousands of distinct CDR3 sequences are present, roughly 64% being singletons, with the ten largest covering approximately 20%. Specimen: blood. The TCR comes from a man younger than 45 in good health.

The CDR3 sequence: CASSGMTYNEQFF. The CDR3 DNA reads as TGTGCCAGCAGCGGAATGACTTACAATGAGCAGTTCTTC. V and J are TRBV9 and TRBJ2-1; no clear D gene. V lost 3 bases to trimming and J lost 4 bases, with 8 bases between them. Germline V CDR1 and CDR2: SGDLS, YYNGEE. The CDR3 has 13 residues.